This T cell receptor beta chain was found in a study of siplizumab effects on memory and regulatory T cells. Measured with immunoSEQ multiplex PCR; TCRdb has only the in-frame clones, and not every one. The table lists over 85,000 clones, about 93% of them singletons. Trimming removed 6 bases from V and 2 bases from J, with 11 bases in between. Germline values: CDR1 SEHNR, CDR2 FQNEAQ (reference sequence). The CDR3 has 14 amino acids. Study-wide results and caveats: For siplizumab cultures, the suppressive function of their proliferating Tregs was not confirmed. Siplizumab produced a significant reduction in alloreactive sequences that were traceable to unstimulated CD4+ memory cells. Alloreactive CD4+ clones that could be mapped were on average roughly 69% Treg-derived with siplizumab, against over 25% in controls.

Regarding this clone: Antigen specificity is unknown.

The clonotype was recovered from a human donor in good health. The sample taken for sequencing was CD4+ T cells sorted from blood. V and J are TRBV7-9 and TRBJ2-1; perhaps TRBD2 as D (5 bases). This chain's CDR3 is CASSPGLTYNEQFF. The CDR3 DNA reads as TGTGCCAGCAGTCCTGGACTCACCTACAATGAGCAGTTCTTC.